Presented here are 14 T cell receptor beta chains from one specimen sequenced in a study of post-analysis software for immune sequencing data. The study, taken as a whole, reports: In patients, five or six TRBV segments were more frequent than in controls, with TRBV5-6, TRBV5-1 and TRBV20-1 among them.

What these receptors recognize is not known. The TCR beta cDNA libraries carried unique molecular identifiers. TCRdb fed the PCR reads into MiXCR, producing one record per CDR3 protein. This table holds about 190,000 distinct CDR3 sequences, roughly 30% found once. Material: blood. These receptors were collected from a girl aged 2-17 years with multiple sclerosis.

This clonotype was found many times. This chain uses TRBV5-1 with TRBJ1-2, with 7 bases fitting TRBD1. V lost 3 bases and J lost 3; bases outside the gene matches: 5. CDR1 and CDR2 from the germline V gene are SGHRS and YFSETQ. The CDR3 contains 14 residues. The CDR3 sequence: CASSSDQGDYGYTF. In DNA, the CDR3 is TGCGCCAGCAGCTCCGACCAGGGGGACTATGGCTACACCTTC.

This clonotype was seen a few times. A clone one base away is much larger, so this may be a read error. V gene TRBV29-1 combines with J gene TRBJ1-2; 7 bases line up with TRBD1. The J segment lost 2 bases and the V segment lost 4 bases, leaving 7 bases of the junction unmatched. Germline V gene lookup returns CDR1 SQVTM and CDR2 ANQGSEA. The CDR3 is 14 residues long. CDR3: CSVVATGKNYGYTF. CDR3 nucleotides: TGCAGCGTTGTCGCGACAGGGAAAAACTATGGCTACACCTTC.

At least ten counts were recorded for this clonotype. V is TRBV7-2 and J is TRBJ2-7; a possible D gene is TRBD2 (6 bases). The CDR3 consists of 15 residues. The ends were cut back, 5 bases at V and 4 bases at J, with 18 bases in the middle. Germline V gene sequence: CDR1 SGHTA, CDR2 FQGNSA. CDR3 amino acids: CASSTLAWGAYEQYF. DNA of the CDR3: TGTGCCAGCAGCACGCTAGCGTGGGGTGCTTACGAGCAGTACTTC.

Many counts were recorded for this clonotype. DNA for the CDR3: TGTGCCAGCAGTTACGTAGCTCTCGGTGAGCAGTTCTTC. Its protein is CASSYVALGEQFF. The chain couples TRBV6-6 to TRBJ2-1; D remains ambiguous. The V end was cut by 2 bases, the J end by 9 bases, with 11 bases between. Germline V gene data show CDR1 as MNHNY and CDR2 as SVGAGI (reference sequence). The CDR3 length is 13 residues.

This clonotype came up many times. J is TRBJ2-3 and V is TRBV28, with 7 bases identical to TRBD1. V lost 7 bases, J lost 0 bases, and 13 bases stayed unmatched. Germline lookup yields CDR1 MDHEN and CDR2 SYDVKM. The CDR3 length is 17 residues. The CDR3: CASTTSRRDSSTDTQYF. The DNA for the CDR3 is TGTGCCAGCACTACTTCTAGACGGGACAGCAGCACAGATACGCAGTATTTT. Full variable domain (remainder filled in from reference TRBV28 and TRBJ2-3): DVKVTQSSRYLVKRTGEKVFLECVQDMDHENMFWYRQDPGLGLRLIYFSYDVKMKEKGDIPEGYSVSREKKERFSLILESASTNQTSMYLCASTTSRRDSSTDTQYFGPGTRLTVL.

Only one count was recorded for this clonotype. This rearrangement joins TRBV30 to TRBJ1-1, with D possibly TRBD1 on 5 matching bases. V was shortened by 4 bases and J by 9 bases, with 15 bases between the two germline ends. Germline V gene data show CDR1 as GTSNPN and CDR2 as SVGIG (reference sequence). The CDR3 runs 12 residues. CDR3 amino acids: CAWTRGLRQAFF. Written as DNA, the CDR3 is TGTGCCTGGACCCGGGGGTTAAGGCAAGCTTTCTTT. Full variable domain (missing parts from reference TRBV30 and TRBJ1-1): SQTIHQWPATLVQPVGSPLSLECTVEGTSNPNLYWYRQAAGRGLQLLFYSVGIGQISSEVPQNLSASRPQDRQFILSSKKLLLSDSGFYLCAWTRGLRQAFFGQGTRLTVV.

This clonotype was recorded at least ten times. The chain couples TRBV7-9 to TRBJ1-5; the match to TRBD1 covers 11 bases. Germline V gene data show CDR1 as SEHNR and CDR2 as FQNEAQ (reference sequence). CDR3 size: 17 residues. V was clipped by 5 bases and J by 3 bases; unmatched bases: 9. The CDR3 loop reads CASSKAGTGGPNQPQHF. In nucleotides, the CDR3 is TGTGCCAGCAGCAAAGCTGGGACAGGGGGGCCCAATCAGCCCCAGCATTTT.

This clonotype was counted many times. This sequence joins TRBV5-1 and TRBJ2-1; D is unresolved. Germline assignment: CDR1 SGHRS and CDR2 YFSETQ. Trimming took 3 bases from V and 7 from J, leaving 11 bases between them. CDR3 length: 13 residues. The CDR3 is CASSSTTENEQFF. For the CDR3, the DNA is TGCGCCAGCAGCTCCACAACAGAGAATGAGCAGTTCTTC.

This clonotype was counted a few times. J is TRBJ2-7 and V is TRBV3-1; no firm D call. The V gene lost 4 bases and the J gene lost 3 bases, with 10 bases spanning the gap. This CDR3 contains 13 residues. Germline loops: CDR1 LGHDT, CDR2 YNNKEL (reference sequence). The CDR3 nucleotides read TGTGCCAGCAGCCCCTTTGCTGGCTACGAGCAGTACTTC. The encoded protein is CASSPFAGYEQYF.

The chain carries TRBV5-1 and TRBJ2-7; D may correspond to TRBD1 or TRBD2 (6 bases each). The better agreement between TRBJ2-5 and the DNA end casts doubt on the J call. Germline CDR1 reads SGHRS; CDR2 reads YFSETQ. This CDR3 has 14 amino acids. In DNA, the CDR3 is TGCGCCAGCAGCATATCCAGGGGCGGGAAGACCCAGTACTTC. This codes for CASSISRGGKTQYF.

In this sample, this clonotype turned up many times. This chain links TRBV5-5 with TRBJ2-5; 7 positions agree with TRBD1. Trimming at V came to 7 bases and at J to 2 bases, leaving 5 bases not matched to a gene. Germline lookup yields CDR1 SGHKS and CDR2 YYEKEE (reference sequence). The CDR3 length is 13 residues. The chain's CDR3 is CASRGTAQETQYF. CDR3 DNA: TGTGCCAGCCGAGGGACAGCTCAAGAGACCCAGTACTTC.

V usage is TRBV3-1 and J usage is TRBJ1-1; 7 nucleotides line up with TRBD1. After removal of 5 bases from V and 9 bases from J, the junction contained 15 bases not matched to a gene. Germline V gene data show CDR1 as LGHDT and CDR2 as YNNKEL (reference sequence). The CDR3 has 15 residues. In nucleotides, the CDR3 is TGTGCCAGCAGCTATAATCCTCAGACAGGGCCCCAAGCTTTCTTT. Translated: CASSYNPQTGPQAFF.

This clonotype was found many times. This chain uses TRBV6-1 with TRBJ2-7; D possibly matches TRBD1 or TRBD2 (6 bases each). Between the trimmed V and J ends, which lost 8 bases and 1 base, there was a span of 15 bases. This CDR3 has 14 amino acids. Per germline, CDR1 MNHNS and CDR2 SASEGT. CDR3 DNA: TGTGCCAGCCGCCAGGCGGGACATTCCTACGAGCAGTACTTC. Translated, it gives CASRQAGHSYEQYF.

This clonotype showed up just a few times. V and J are TRBV18 and TRBJ1-2; tentative D call: TRBD1 (6 bases). This CDR3 spans 15 amino acids. The germline V and J ends were trimmed by 3 bases and 3 bases, with 14 bases remaining between them. Germline V lookup: CDR1 KGHSH, CDR2 LQKENI. The CDR3 bases are TGTGCCAGCTCACCCCAAACAGGGATAGACTATGGCTACACCTTC. Translation: CASSPQTGIDYGYTF.